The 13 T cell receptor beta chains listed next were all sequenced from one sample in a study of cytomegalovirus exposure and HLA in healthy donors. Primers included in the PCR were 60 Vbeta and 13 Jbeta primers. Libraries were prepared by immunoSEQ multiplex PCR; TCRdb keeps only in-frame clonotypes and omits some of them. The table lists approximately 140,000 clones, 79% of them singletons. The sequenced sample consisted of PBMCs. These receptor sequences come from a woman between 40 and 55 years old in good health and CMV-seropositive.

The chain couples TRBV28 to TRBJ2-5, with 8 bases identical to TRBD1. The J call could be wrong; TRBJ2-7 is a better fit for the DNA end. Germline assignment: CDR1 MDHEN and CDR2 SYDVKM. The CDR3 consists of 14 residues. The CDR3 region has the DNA TGTGCCAGCAGTTTCCCGGACAGGGTCTACGAGCAGTACTTC. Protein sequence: CASSFPDRVYEQYF.

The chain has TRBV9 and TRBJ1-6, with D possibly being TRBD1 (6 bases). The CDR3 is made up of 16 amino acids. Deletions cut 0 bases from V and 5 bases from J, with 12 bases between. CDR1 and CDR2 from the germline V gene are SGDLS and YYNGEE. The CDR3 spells CASSVGRGGNNSPLHF. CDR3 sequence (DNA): TGTGCCAGCAGCGTAGGGAGGGGGGGAAATAATTCACCCCTCCACTTT.

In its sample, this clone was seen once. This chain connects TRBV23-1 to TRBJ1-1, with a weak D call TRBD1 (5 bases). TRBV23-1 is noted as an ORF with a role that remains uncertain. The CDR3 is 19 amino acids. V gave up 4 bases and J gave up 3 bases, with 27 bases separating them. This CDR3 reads CASSRKPKIRRGEDTEAFF. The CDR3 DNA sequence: TGCGCCAGCAGTCGAAAACCCAAAATCCGCCGGGGGGAGGACACTGAAGCTTTCTTT.

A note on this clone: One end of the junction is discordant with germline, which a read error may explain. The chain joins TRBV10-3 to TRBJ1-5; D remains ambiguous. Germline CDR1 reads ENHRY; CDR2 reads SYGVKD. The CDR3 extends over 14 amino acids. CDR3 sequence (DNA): TGTGCCATCAGTGACGAGGTTAGCTATCAGCCCCAGCATTTT. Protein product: CAISDEVSYQPQHF.

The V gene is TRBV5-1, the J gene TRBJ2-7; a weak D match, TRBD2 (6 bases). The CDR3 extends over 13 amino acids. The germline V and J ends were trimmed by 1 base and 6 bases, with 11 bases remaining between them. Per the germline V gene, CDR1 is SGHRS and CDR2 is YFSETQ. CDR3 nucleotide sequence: TGCGCCAGCAGCTTGTCTCGGGGGACCGAGCAGTACTTC. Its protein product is CASSLSRGTEQYF.

The CDR3 DNA follows: TGTGCCAGCAGTGTAGGGGGCAGCTACGAGCAGTACTTC. Protein product: CASSVGGSYEQYF. This chain connects TRBV25-1 to TRBJ2-7, with 7 bases fitting TRBD1. The CDR3 length is 13 residues. V lost 4 bases and J lost 3; bases outside the gene matches: 3. Germline V lookup: CDR1 MGHDK, CDR2 SYGVNS.

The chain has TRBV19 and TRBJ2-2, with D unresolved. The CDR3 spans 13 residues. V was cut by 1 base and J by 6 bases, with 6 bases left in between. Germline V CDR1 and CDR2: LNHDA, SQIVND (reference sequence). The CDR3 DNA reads TGTGCCAGTAGTATAGTCTTCGCCGGGGAGCTGTTTTTT. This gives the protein CASSIVFAGELFF.

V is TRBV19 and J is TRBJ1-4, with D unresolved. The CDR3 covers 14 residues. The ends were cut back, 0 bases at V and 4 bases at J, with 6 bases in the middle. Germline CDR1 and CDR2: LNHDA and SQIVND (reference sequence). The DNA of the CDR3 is TGTGCCAGTAGTATAGATGACAATAATGAAAAACTGTTTTTT. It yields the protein CASSIDDNNEKLFF.

CDR3 region: CASSYLTRGNYEQYF. In nucleotides, the CDR3 is TGTGCCAGCAGTTACTTAACCCGGGGGAACTACGAGCAGTACTTC. The chain recombines TRBV6-5 with TRBJ2-7; perhaps TRBD2 as D (6 bases). Germline values: CDR1 MNHEY, CDR2 SVGAGI. The V gene lost 1 base and the J gene lost 3 bases, with 13 bases spanning the gap. The CDR3 contains 15 residues.

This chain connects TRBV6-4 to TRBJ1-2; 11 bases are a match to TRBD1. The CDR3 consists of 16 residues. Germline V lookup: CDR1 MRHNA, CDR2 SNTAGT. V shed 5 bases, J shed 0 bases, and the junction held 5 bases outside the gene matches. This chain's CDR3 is CASSPGTGGANYGYTF. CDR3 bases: TGTGCCAGCAGTCCCGGGACAGGGGGAGCTAACTATGGCTACACCTTC.

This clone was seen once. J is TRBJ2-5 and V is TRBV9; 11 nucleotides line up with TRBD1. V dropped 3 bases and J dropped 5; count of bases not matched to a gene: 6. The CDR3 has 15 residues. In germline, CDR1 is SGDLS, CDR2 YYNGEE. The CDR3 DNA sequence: TGTGCCAGCAGCGGGGACAGGGGGTATTTTGAGACCCAGTACTTC. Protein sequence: CASSGDRGYFETQYF.

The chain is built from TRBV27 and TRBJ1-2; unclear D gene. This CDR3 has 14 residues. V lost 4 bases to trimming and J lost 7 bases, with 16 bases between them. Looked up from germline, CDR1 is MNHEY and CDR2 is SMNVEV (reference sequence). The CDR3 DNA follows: TGTGCCAGCAGTTCCACCCCGAGGGAGGCTGGCTACACCTTC. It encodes CASSSTPREAGYTF.

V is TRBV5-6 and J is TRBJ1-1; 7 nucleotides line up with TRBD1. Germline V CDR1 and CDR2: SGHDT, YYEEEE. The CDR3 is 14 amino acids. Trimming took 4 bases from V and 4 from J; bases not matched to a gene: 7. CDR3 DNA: TGTGCCAGCAGCCTAGACAGGGTCGGCACTGAAGCTTTCTTT. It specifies CASSLDRVGTEAFF.